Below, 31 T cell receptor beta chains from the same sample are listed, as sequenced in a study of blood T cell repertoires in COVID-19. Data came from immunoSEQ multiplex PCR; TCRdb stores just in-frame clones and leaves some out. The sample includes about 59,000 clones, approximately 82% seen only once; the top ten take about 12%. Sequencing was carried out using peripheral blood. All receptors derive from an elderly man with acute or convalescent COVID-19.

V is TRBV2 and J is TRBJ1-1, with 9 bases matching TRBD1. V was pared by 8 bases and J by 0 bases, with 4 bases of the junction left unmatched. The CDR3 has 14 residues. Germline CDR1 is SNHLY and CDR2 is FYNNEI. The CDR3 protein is CASLRDRVNTEAFF. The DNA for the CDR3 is TGTGCCAGCCTCCGGGACAGGGTGAACACTGAAGCTTTCTTT.

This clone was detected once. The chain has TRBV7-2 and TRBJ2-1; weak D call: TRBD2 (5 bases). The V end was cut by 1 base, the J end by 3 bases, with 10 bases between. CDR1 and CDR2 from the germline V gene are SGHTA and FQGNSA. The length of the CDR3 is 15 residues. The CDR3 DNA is TGTGCCAGCAGCTTAGAAGGGAGCTTCTACAATGAGCAGTTCTTC. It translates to CASSLEGSFYNEQFF.

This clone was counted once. The CDR3 bases are TGTGCCAGTAGTATAGATGCAGGGGCGAATGGCTACACCTTC. The encoded protein is CASSIDAGANGYTF. The J gene is TRBJ1-2, the V gene TRBV19, with a weak D call TRBD1 (6 bases). CDR1 and CDR2 from the germline V gene are LNHDA and SQIVND (reference sequence). The CDR3 loop spans 14 amino acids. Deletions cut 0 bases from V and 6 bases from J, with 11 bases between.

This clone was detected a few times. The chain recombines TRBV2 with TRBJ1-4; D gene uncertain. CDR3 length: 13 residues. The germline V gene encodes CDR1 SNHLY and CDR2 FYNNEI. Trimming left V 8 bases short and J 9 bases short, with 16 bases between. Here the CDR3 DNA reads TGTGCCAGCCGAGCGTCTCTTTTCCAAAAACTGTTTTTT. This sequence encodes CASRASLFQKLFF.

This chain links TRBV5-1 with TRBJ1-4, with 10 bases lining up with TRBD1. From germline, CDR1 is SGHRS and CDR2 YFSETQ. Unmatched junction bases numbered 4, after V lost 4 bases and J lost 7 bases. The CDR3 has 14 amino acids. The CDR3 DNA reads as TGCGCCAGCAGCGAGACAGGGGGCCGTGAAAAACTGTTTTTT. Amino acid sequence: CASSETGGREKLFF.

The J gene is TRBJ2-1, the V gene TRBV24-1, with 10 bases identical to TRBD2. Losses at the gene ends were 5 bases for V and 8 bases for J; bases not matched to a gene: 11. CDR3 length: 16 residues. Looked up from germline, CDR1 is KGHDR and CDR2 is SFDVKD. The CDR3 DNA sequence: TGTGCCACCAGTGGGTCTAGCGGGAGTCTTTTACATGAGCAGTTCTTC. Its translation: CATSGSSGSLLHEQFF.

CDR3 DNA: TGTGCCAGCAGTGAAGCGGGGTTTATAACGGGGAATTGGGATGAGCAGTTCTTC. Its translation: CASSEAGFITGNWDEQFF. The chain uses TRBV6-1 and TRBJ2-1; TRBD2 is a possible D gene (5 bases). Germline CDR1 MNHNS, CDR2 SASEGT. CDR3 length equals 18 residues. V lost 0 bases, J lost 8 bases, and 23 bases lay in between.

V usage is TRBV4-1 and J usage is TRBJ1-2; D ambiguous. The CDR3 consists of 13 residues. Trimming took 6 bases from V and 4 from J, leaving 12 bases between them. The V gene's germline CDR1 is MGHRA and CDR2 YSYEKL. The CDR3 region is CASSRQMSYGYTF. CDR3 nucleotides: TGCGCCAGCAGTCGTCAGATGTCCTATGGCTACACCTTC.

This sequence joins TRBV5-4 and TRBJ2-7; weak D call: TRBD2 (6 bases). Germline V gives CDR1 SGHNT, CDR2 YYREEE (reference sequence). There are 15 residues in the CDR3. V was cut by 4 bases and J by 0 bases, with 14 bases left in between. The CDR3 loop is CASSAGGTSSYEQYF. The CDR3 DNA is TGTGCCAGCAGCGCGGGCGGGACCAGCTCCTACGAGCAGTACTTC.

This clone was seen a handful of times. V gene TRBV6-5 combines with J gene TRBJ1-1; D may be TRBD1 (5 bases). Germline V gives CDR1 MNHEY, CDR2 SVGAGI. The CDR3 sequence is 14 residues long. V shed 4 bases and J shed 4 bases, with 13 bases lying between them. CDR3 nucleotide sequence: TGTGCCAGCAGTTTAAGGGCGGGGGGCACTGAAGCTTTCTTT. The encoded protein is CASSLRAGGTEAFF.

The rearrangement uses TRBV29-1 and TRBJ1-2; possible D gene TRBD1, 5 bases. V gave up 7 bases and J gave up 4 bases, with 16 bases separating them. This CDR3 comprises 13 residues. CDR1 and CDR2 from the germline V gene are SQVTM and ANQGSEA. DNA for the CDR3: TGCAGCGCACAAGTGGGGGGAGGCTATGGCTACACCTTC. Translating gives CSAQVGGGYGYTF.

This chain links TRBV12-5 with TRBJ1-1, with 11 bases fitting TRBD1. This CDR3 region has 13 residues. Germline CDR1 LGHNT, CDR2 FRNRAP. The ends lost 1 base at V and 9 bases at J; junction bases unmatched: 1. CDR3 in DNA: TGTGCTAGTGGTTTGGGGACAGGGGGCCAAGCTTTCTTT. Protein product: CASGLGTGGQAFF.

CDR3 in amino acids: CASSLQGPIETQYF. The CDR3 nucleotides are TGTGCCAGCTCACTGCAGGGGCCCATTGAGACCCAGTACTTC. The genes are TRBV18 and TRBJ2-5; D is perhaps TRBD1 (6 bases). The germline V gene encodes CDR1 KGHSH and CDR2 LQKENI. The V and J ends lost 4 bases and 5 bases respectively, with 14 bases between them. CDR3 length: 14 residues.

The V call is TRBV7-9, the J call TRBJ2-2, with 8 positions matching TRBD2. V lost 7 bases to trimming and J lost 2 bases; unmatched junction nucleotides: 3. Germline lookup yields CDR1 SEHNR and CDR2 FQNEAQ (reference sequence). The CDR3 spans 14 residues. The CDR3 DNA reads TGTGCCAGCAATAGCGGGATTAACACCGGGGAGCTGTTTTTT. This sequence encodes CASNSGINTGELFF.

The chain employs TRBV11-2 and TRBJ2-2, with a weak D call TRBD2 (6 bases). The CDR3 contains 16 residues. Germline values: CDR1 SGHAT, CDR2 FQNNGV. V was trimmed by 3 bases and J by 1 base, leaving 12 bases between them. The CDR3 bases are TGTGCCAGCAGCTTGCGACTAGGGTGGAACACCGGGGAGCTGTTTTTT. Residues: CASSLRLGWNTGELFF.

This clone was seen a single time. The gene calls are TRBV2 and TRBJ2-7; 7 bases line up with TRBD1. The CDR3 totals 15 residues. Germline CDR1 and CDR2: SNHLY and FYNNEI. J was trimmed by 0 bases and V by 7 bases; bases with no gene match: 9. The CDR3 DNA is TGTGCCAGCAAAGGTAGGCCAGGGGGCTCCTACGAGCAGTACTTC. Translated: CASKGRPGGSYEQYF.

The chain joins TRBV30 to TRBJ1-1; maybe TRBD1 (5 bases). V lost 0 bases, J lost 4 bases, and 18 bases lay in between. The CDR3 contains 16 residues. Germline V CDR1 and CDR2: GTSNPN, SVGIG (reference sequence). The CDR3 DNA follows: TGTGCCTGGAGTGTACGGAAGGGACTTGGTTTCACTGAAGCTTTCTTT. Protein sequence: CAWSVRKGLGFTEAFF.

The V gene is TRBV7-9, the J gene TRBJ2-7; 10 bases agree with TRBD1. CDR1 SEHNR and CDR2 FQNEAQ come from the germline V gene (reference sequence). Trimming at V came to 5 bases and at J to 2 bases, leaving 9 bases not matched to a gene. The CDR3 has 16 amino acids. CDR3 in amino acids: CASSTGQGVSTYEQYF. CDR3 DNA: TGTGCCAGCAGCACAGGACAGGGGGTTTCGACCTACGAGCAGTACTTC.

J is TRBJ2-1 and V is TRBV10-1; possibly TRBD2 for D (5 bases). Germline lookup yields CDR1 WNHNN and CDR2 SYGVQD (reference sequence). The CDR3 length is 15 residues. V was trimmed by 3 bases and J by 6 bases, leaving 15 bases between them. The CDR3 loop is CASSEWTPATNEQFF. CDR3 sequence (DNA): TGCGCCAGCAGTGAATGGACTCCCGCGACCAATGAGCAGTTCTTC.

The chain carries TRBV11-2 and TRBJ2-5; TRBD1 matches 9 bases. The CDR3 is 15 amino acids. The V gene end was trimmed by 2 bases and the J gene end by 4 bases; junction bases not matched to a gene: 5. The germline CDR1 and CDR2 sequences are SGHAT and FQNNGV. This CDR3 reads CASSLQGQGSETQYF. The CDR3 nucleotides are TGTGCCAGCAGCTTACAAGGACAGGGGTCAGAGACCCAGTACTTC.

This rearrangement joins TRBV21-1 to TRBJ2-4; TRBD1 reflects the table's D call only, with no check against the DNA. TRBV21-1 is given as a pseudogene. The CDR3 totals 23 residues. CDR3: CASSTNTPSRTGLRAGAKNIQYF. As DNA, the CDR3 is TGTGCCAGCAGCACCAACACCCCGTCTCGGACAGGGCTAAGAGCAGGAGCCAAAAACATTCAGTACTTC.

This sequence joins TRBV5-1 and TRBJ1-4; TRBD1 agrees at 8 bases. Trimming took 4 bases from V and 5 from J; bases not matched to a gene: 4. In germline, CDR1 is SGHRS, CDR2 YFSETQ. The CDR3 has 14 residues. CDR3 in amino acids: CASSPGQGNEKLFF. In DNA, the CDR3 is TGCGCCAGCAGCCCTGGACAGGGAAATGAAAAACTGTTTTTT.

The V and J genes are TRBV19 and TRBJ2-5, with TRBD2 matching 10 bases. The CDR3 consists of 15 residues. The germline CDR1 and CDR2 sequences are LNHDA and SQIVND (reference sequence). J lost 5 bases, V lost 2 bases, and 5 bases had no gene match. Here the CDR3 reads CASSIFQREGETQYF. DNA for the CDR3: TGTGCCAGTAGTATATTCCAGCGGGAGGGGGAGACCCAGTACTTC.

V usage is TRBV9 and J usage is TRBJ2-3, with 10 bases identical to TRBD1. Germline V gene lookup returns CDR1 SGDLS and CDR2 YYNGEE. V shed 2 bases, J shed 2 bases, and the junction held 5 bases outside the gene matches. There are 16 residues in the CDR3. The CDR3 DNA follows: TGTGCCAGCAGCGTGGGGACAGGGGCTTACACAGATACGCAGTATTTT. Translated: CASSVGTGAYTDTQYF.

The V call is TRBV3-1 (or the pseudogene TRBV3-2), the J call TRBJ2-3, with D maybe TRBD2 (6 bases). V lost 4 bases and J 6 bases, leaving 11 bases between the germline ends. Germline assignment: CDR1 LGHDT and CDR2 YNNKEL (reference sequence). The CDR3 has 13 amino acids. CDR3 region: CASSPRRADTQYF. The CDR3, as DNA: TGTGCCAGCAGCCCTAGGAGGGCCGATACGCAGTATTTT.

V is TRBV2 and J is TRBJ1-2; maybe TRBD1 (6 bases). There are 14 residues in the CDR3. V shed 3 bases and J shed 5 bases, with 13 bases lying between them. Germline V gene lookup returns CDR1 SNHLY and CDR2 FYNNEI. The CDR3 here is CASSENRVQYGYTF. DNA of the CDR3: TGTGCCAGCAGTGAGAACAGGGTACAGTATGGCTACACCTTC.

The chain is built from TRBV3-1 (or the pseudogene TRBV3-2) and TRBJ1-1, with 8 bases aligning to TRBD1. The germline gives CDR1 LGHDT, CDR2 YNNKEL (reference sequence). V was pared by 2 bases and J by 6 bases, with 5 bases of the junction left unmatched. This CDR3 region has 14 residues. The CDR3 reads CASSQSDRGAEAFF. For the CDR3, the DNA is TGTGCCAGCAGCCAATCCGACAGGGGCGCTGAAGCTTTCTTT.

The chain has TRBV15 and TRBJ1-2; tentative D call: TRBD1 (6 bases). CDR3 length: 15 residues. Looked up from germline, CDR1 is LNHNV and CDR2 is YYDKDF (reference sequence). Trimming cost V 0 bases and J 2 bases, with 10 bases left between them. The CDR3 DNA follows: TGTGCCACCAGCAGAGAGGCAGGGGCCAACTATGGCTACACCTTC. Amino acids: CATSREAGANYGYTF.

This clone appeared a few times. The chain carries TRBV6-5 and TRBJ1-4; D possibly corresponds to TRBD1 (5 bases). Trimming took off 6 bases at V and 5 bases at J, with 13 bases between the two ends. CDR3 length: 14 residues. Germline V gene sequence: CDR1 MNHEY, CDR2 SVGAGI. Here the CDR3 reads CASRPDSFNEKLFF. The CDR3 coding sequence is TGTGCCAGCAGACCAGACAGCTTCAATGAAAAACTGTTTTTT.

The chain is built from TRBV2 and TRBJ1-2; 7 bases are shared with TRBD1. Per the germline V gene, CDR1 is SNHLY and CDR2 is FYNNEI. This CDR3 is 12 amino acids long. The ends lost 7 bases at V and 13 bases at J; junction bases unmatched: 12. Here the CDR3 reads CASNRGAPACTF. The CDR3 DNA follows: TGTGCCAGCAACAGGGGTGCTCCTGCCTGCACCTTC.

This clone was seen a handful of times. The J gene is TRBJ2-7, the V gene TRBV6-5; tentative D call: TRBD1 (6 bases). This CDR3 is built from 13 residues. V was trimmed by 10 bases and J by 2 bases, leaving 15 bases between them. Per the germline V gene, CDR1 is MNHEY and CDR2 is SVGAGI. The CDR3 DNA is TGTGCCACTCAAACAGGGACGGCCTACGAGCAGTACTTC. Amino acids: CATQTGTAYEQYF.